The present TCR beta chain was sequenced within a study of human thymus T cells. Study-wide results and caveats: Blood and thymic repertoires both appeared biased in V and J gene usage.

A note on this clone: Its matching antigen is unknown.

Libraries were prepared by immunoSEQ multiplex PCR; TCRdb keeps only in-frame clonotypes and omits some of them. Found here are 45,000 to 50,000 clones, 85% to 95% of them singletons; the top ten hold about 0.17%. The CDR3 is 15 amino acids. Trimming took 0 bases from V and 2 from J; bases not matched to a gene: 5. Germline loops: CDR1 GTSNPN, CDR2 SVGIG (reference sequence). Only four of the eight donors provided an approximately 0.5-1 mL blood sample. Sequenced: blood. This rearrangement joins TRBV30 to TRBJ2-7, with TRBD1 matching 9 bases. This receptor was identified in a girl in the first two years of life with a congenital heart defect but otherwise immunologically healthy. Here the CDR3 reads CAWSVRDRVTYEQYF. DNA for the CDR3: TGTGCCTGGAGTGTCCGGGACAGGGTAACCTACGAGCAGTACTTC.